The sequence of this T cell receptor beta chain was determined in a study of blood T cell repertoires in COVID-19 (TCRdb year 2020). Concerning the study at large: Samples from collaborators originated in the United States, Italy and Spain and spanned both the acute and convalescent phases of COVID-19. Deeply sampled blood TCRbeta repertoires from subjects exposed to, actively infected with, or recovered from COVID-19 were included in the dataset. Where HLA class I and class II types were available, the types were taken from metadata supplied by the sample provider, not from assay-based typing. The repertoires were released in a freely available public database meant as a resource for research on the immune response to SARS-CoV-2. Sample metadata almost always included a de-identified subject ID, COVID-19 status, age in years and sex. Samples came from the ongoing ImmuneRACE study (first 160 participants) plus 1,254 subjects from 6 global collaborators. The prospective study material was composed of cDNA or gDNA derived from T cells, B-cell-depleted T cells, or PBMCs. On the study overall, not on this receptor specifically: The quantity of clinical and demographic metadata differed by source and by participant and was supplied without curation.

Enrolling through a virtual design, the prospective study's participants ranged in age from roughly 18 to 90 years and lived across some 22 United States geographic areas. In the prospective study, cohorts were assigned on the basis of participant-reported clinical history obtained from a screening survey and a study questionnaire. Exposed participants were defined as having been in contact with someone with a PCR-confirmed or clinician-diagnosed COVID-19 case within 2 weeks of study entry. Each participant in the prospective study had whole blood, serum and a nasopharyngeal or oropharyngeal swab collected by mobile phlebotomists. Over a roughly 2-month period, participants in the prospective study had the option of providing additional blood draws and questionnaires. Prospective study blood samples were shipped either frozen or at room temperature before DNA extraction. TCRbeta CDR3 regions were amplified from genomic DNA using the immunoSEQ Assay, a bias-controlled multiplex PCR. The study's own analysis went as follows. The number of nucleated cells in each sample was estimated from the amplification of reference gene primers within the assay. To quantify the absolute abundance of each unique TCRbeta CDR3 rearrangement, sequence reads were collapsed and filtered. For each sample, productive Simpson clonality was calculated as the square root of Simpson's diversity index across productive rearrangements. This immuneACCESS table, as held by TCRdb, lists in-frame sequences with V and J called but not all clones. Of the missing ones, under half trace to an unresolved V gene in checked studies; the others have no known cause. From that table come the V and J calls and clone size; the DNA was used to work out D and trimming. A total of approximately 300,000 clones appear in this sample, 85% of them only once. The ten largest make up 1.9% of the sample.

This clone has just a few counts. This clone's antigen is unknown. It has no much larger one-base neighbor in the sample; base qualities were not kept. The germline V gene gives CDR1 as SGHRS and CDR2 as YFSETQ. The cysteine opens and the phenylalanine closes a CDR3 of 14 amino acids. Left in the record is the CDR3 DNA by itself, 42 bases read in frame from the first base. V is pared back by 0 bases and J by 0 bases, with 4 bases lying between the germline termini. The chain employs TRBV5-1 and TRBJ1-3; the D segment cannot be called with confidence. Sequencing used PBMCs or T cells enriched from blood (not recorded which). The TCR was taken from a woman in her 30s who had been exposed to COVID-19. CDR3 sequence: CASSLESSGNTIYF. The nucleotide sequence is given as TGCGCCAGCAGCTTGGAGAGCTCTGGAAACACCATATATTTT. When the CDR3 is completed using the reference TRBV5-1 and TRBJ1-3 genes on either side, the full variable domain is KAGVTQTPRYLIKTRGQQVTLSCSPISGHRSVSWYQQTPGQGLQFLFEYFSETQRNKGNFPGRFSGRQFSNSRSEMNVSTLELGDSALYLCASSLESSGNTIYFGEGSWLTVV.